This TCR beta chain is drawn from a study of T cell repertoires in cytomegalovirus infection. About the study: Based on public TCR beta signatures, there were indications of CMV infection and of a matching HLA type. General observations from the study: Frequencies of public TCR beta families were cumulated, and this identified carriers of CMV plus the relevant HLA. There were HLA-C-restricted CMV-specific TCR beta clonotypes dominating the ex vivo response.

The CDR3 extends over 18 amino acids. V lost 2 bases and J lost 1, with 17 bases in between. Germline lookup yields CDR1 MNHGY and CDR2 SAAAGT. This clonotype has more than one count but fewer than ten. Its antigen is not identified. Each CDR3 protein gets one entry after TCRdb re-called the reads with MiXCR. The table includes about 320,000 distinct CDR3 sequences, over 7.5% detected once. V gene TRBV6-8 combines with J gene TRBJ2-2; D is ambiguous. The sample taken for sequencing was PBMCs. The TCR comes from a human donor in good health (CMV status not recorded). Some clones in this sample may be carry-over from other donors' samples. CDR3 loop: CASSYPAGRTVNTGELFF. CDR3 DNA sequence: TGTGCCAGCAGTTACCCGGCAGGCCGCACGGTGAACACCGGGGAGCTGTTTTTT.